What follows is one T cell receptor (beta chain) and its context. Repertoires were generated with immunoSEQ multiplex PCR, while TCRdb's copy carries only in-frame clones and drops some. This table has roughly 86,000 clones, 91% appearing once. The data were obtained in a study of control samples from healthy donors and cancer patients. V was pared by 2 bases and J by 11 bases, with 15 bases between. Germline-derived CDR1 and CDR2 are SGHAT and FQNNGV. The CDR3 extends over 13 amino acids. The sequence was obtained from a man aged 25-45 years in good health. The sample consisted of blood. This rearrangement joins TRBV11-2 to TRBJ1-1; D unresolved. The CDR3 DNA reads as TGTGCCAGCAGCTTATACCAGGCGGCCGAGGCTTTCTTT. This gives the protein CASSLYQAAEAFF.